Detailed here is one T cell receptor (beta chain). This sample was taken from a study of pediatric ulcerative colitis. Profiling relied on immunoSEQ multiplex PCR, and the TCRdb table lists in-frame clones only, not all of them. Of about 64,000 clones in the sample, over 65% were seen once. The sample taken for sequencing was blood. This clonotype was sampled from a boy aged 5-17 years with moderate ulcerative colitis.

The CDR3 sequence is CASGEPGPKFPQYF. The CDR3 DNA reads TGTGCTAGTGGTGAACCGGGACCGAAATTTCCGCAGTATTTT. The chain recombines TRBV12-5 with TRBJ2-3; D is perhaps TRBD1 or TRBD2 (5 bases each). V lost 5 bases, J lost 10 bases, and 19 bases lay in between. Germline V CDR1 and CDR2: LGHNT, FRNRAP. The CDR3 contains 14 residues.